The present entry profiles one TCR beta chain with its context. Its antigen is unknown. Produced via immunoSEQ multiplex PCR; TCRdb's table is partial and in-frame only. The data show tens of thousands of clones, 94% seen once. These data originate in a study of siplizumab effects on memory and regulatory T cells. Study outcomes and limitations: There were only a minor fraction of alloreactive clones that mapped to unstimulated subsets.

The germline V gene has CDR1 LNHDA and CDR2 SQIVND (reference sequence). This CDR3 is built from 14 residues. V lost 4 bases and J lost 5; bases outside the gene matches: 6. The source of this sequence is a human donor in good health. Material for sequencing was non-Treg CD4+ T cells sorted from blood. The V call is TRBV19, the J call TRBJ1-1; 8 nucleotides agree with TRBD1. The CDR3 sequence is CASSTTGVWTEAFF. The DNA for the CDR3 is TGTGCCAGTAGTACGACAGGGGTTTGGACTGAAGCTTTCTTT.